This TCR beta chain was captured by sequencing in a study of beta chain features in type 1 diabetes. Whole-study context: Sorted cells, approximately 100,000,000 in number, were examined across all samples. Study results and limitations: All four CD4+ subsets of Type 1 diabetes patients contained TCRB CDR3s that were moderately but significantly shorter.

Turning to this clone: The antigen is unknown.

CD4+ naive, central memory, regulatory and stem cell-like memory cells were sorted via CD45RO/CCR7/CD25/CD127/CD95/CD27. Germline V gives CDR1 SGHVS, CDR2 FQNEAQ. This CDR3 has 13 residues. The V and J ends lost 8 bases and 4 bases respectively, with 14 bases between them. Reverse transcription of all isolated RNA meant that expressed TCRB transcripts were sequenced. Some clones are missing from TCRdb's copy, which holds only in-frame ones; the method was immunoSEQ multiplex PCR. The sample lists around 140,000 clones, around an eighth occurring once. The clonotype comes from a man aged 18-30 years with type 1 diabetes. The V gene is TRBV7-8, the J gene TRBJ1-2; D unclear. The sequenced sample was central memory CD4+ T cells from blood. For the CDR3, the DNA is TGTGCCAGCGGGCAGAATGATCTCTATGGCTACACCTTC. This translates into CASGQNDLYGYTF.